This T cell receptor (beta chain) was documented in a study of OX40 agonist ivuxolimab in advanced cancers. Cycle 7 day 1, cycle 4 day 1, and baseline were the timepoints at which blood was sampled. The CDR3 consists of 11 residues. The V gene lost 4 bases and the J gene lost 4 bases, with 2 bases spanning the gap. Germline CDR1 is SEHNR and CDR2 is FQNEAQ (reference sequence). Produced via immunoSEQ multiplex PCR; TCRdb's table is partial and in-frame only. The sample holds around 65,000 clones, about four fifths seen once. Specimen: CD4+ or CD8+ T cells sorted from blood, collected in a trial of the OX40 agonist ivuxolimab. The receptor comes from an adult with an advanced solid tumor such as melanoma, head and neck, liver or kidney cancer. The V and J genes are TRBV7-9 and TRBJ1-3, with no clear D. CDR3: CASSSGNTIYF. The CDR3 bases are TGTGCCAGCAGCTCAGGAAACACCATATATTTT.